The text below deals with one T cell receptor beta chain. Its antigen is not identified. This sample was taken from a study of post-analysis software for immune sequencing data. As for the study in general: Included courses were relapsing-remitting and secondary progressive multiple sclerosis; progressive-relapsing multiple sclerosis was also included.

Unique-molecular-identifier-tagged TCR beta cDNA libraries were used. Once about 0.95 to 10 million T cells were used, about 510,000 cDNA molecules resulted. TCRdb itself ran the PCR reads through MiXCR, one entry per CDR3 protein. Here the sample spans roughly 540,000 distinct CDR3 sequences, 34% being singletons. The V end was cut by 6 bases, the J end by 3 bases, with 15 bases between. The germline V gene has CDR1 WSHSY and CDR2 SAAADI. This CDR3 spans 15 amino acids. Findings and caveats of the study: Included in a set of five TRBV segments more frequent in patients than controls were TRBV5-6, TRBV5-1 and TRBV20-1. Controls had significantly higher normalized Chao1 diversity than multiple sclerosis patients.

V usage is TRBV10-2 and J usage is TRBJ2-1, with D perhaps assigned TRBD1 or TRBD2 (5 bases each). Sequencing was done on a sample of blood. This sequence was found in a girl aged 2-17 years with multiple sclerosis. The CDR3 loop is CASRPGTYSYNEQFF. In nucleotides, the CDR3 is TGCGCCAGCAGACCTGGGACGTACAGCTACAATGAGCAGTTCTTC.